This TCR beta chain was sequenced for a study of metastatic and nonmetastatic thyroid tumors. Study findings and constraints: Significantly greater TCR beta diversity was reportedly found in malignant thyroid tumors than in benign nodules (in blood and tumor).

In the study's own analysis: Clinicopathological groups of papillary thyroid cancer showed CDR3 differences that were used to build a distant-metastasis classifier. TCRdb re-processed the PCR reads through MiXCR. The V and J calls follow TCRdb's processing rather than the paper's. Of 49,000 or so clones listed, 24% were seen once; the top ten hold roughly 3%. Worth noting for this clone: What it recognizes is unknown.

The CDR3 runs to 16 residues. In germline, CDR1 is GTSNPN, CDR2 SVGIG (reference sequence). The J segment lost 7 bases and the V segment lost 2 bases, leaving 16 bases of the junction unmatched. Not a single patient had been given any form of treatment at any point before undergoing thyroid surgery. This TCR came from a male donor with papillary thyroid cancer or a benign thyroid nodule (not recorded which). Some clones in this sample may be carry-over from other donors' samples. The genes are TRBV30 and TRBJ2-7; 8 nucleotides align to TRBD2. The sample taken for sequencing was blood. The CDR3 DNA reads TGTGCCTGGAGTCCTTTTTTTGTAGCGGGATATGGGGAGCAGTACTTC. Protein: CAWSPFFVAGYGEQYF.